This T cell receptor beta chain was documented in a study of cytomegalovirus exposure and HLA in healthy donors. Separate from the roughly 720-subject first cohort was the 120-subject validation cohort, to which the donors belonged. Sequenced by immunoSEQ multiplex PCR; TCRdb stores in-frame clones only, minus some. The table records 200,000 to 250,000 clones, approximately 90% of them present only once. This clone was picked up one time. Its antigen is unidentified. The CDR3 extends over 15 amino acids. CDR1 and CDR2 (germline): GTSNPN, SVGIG (reference sequence). After removal of 1 base from V and 3 bases from J, the junction contained 1 base not matched to a gene. Study-wide points: Researchers counted around 180 TCR beta chains as cytomegalovirus-associated. Subsequent analysis showed first-cohort TCR clusters tending to co-occur in some 120 validation repertoires. Reports showed the classifier diagnosing cytomegalovirus status with high specificity and sensitivity.

J is TRBJ2-7 and V is TRBV30; 15 nucleotides line up with TRBD2. The clonotype comes from a woman aged 18-30 years in good health and CMV-seronegative. Sequenced: PBMCs. CDR3 DNA sequence: TGTGCCTGGAGTGGGACTAGCGGGAGGGGCTACGAGCAGTACTTC. Protein product: CAWSGTSGRGYEQYF. The entire variable domain, with the rest obtained from reference TRBV30 and TRBJ2-7, is as follows: SQTIHQWPATLVQPVGSPLSLECTVEGTSNPNLYWYRQAAGRGLQLLFYSVGIGQISSEVPQNLSASRPQDRQFILSSKKLLLSDSGFYLCAWSGTSGRGYEQYFGPGTRLTVT.